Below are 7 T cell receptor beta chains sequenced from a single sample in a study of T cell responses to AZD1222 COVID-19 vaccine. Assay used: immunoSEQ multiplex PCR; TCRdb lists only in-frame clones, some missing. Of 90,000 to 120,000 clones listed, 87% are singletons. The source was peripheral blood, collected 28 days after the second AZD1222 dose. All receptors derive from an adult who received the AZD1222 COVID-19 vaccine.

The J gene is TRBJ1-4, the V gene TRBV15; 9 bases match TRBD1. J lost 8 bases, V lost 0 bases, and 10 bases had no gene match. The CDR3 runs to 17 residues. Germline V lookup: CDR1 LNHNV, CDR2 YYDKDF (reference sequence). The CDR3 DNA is TGTGCCACCAGCAGAGAGGGGACCGGGACAGGGTGGGAAAAACTGTTTTTT. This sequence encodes CATSREGTGTGWEKLFF.

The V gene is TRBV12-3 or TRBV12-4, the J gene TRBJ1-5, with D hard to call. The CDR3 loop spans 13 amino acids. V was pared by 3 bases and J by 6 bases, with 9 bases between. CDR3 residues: CASSFRESQPQHF. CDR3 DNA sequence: TGTGCCAGCAGTTTTAGGGAGAGTCAGCCCCAGCATTTT.

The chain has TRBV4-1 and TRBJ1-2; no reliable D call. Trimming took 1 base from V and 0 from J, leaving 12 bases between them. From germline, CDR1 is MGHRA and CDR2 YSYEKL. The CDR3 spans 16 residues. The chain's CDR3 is CASSQGSGPSNYGYTF. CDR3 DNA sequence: TGCGCCAGCAGCCAAGGCTCGGGTCCGTCTAACTATGGCTACACCTTC.

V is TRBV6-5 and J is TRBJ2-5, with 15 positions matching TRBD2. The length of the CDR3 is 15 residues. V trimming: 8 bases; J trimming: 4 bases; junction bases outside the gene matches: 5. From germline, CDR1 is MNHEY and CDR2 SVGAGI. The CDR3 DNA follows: TGTGCCAGCCGGACTAGCGGGGGGGTCGGAGAGACCCAGTACTTC. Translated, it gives CASRTSGGVGETQYF.

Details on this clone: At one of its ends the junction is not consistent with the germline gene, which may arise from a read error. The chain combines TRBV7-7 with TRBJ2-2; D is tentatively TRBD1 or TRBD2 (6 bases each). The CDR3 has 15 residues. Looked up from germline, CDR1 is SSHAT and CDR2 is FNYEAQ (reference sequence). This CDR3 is CASSRVPGATGELFF. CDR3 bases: TGTGCTAGCAGCCGAGTGCCGGGGGCCACCGGGGAGCTGTTTTTT.

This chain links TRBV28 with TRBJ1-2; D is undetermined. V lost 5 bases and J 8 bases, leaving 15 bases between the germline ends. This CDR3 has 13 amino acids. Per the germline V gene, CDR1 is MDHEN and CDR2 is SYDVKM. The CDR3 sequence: CASSPGLPGGYTF. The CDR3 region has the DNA TGTGCCAGCAGTCCCGGTCTCCCTGGGGGCTACACCTTC.

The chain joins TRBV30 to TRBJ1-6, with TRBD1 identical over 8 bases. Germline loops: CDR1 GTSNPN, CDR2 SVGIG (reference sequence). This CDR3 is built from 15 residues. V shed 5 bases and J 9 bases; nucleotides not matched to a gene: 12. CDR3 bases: TGTGCCTGGGGCCAGGGCGGGACAGGTCGTTCACCCCTCCACTTT. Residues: CAWGQGGTGRSPLHF. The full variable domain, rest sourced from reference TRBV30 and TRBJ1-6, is SQTIHQWPATLVQPVGSPLSLECTVEGTSNPNLYWYRQAAGRGLQLLFYSVGIGQISSEVPQNLSASRPQDRQFILSSKKLLLSDSGFYLCAWGQGGTGRSPLHFGNGTRLTVT.